This T cell receptor (beta chain) derives from a study of blood T cell repertoires in COVID-19. From germline, CDR1 is ENHRY and CDR2 SYGVKD. This CDR3 comprises 12 residues. The V and J ends lost 2 bases and 11 bases respectively, with 12 bases between them. Data came from immunoSEQ multiplex PCR; TCRdb stores just in-frame clones and leaves some out. The sample carries about 220,000 clones, about 86% recorded once. This chain uses TRBV10-3 with TRBJ1-1, with D hard to call. The sample consisted of peripheral blood. This TCR was sampled from a woman aged 60-75 years with acute or convalescent COVID-19. The CDR3 DNA reads as TGTGCCATCAGTGAGCCTCCCTCGGGGGCTTTCTTT. Amino acid sequence: CAISEPPSGAFF.